A few counts support the clone carrying this T cell receptor beta chain. These data originate in a study of CD8+ T cells in alopecia areata. Reverse transcribed after extraction, RNA yielded cDNA as the sequencing template. The table came from immunoSEQ multiplex PCR; TCRdb's copy has only in-frame clones and leaves some out. This table holds around 200,000 clones, almost 65% found once. As part of sample collection, lesional scalp punch biopsies and peripheral blood were taken from alopecia areata patients. Isolation of CD4+ and CD8+ T cells from PBMCs was achieved by sorting. The V segment lost 2 bases and the J segment 13 bases; nucleotides outside the gene matches: 6. The CDR3 has 13 residues. From germline, CDR1 is KGHSH and CDR2 LQKENI.

The specimen was CD4+ T cells sorted from blood, collected at week 0. This rearrangement joins TRBV18 to TRBJ2-1; 9 nucleotides agree with TRBD1. The receptor was derived from a human donor with alopecia areata. The DNA of the CDR3 is TGTGCCAGCTCACCAGGGACAGGGATATCACAGTTCTTC. Its translation: CASSPGTGISQFF.